The rows below give T cell receptor beta chains drawn from one sample of a study of cytomegalovirus exposure and HLA in healthy donors. Generated by immunoSEQ multiplex PCR, the TCRdb table keeps only in-frame clones and is missing some. The sample lists about 150,000 clones, more than 75% occurring once. The sample comprised PBMCs. The source is a young man in good health and CMV-seropositive. CDR3s include the opening cysteine and the closing phenylalanine or tryptophan.

>TRBV9|TRBJ2-3
CASTSGGASTDTQYF
>TRBV7-6|TRBJ1-1
CASSLSAPEGGNTEAFF
>TRBV28|TRBJ1-5
CASSLMRGSNQPQHF
>TRBV27|TRBJ1-5
CASRDRGGGSNQPQHF
>TRBV25-1|TRBJ2-1
CASARLQGLAGGPDEQFF
>TRBV28|TRBJ1-5
CASSDGTGGNQPQHF
>TRBV11-1|TRBJ1-3
CASTSGQGTSGNTIYF
>TRBV11-2|TRBJ2-7
CASSQVSYEQYF
>TRBV27|TRBJ2-5
CASRTSGGRARPQYF
>TRBV30|TRBJ1-1
CAWSEQGDTEAFF
>TRBV19|TRBJ2-2
CASNPLAGAGELFF
>TRBV18|TRBJ2-3
CASSPQGTSTDTQYF
>TRBV7-9|TRBJ1-6
CASSPGQGGAPLHF
>TRBV28|TRBJ2-4
CASRGYRGLAKNIQYF
>TRBV6-5|TRBJ1-1
CATRRETEAFF
>TRBV6-1|TRBJ2-5
CATRVGREETQYF
>TRBV27|TRBJ2-1
CASSLSSGSSYNEQFF
>TRBV6-5|TRBJ2-5
CASSYPPGETQYF